The 4 T cell receptor beta chains below all came from one sample that was sequenced in a study of blood T cell repertoires in COVID-19. Clones were read by immunoSEQ multiplex PCR, and TCRdb kept only the in-frame ones, dropping some. The profile shows about 210,000 clones, almost 90% of them singletons. Material for sequencing was peripheral blood. The receptors here all came from a man aged 18-30 years with active or convalescent COVID-19.

This sequence joins TRBV30 and TRBJ1-6; D may be TRBD1 (6 bases). V was pared by 3 bases and J by 8 bases, with 17 bases between. The germline V gene encodes CDR1 GTSNPN and CDR2 SVGIG (reference sequence). This CDR3 has 15 amino acids. CDR3 loop: CAWSGQPLRDSPLHF. Here the CDR3 DNA reads TGTGCCTGGAGCGGACAGCCGCTAAGGGATTCACCCCTCCACTTT.

The rearrangement joins TRBV7-9 to TRBJ1-6, with a weak D call TRBD1 (5 bases). V was cut by 3 bases and J by 7 bases, with 10 bases left in between. The CDR3 covers 14 residues. From germline, CDR1 is SEHNR and CDR2 FQNEAQ (reference sequence). CDR3 in amino acids: CASSLTALNSPLHF. The CDR3 nucleotides read TGTGCCAGCAGCTTGACAGCCTTAAATTCACCCCTCCACTTT.

The V and J genes are TRBV2 and TRBJ2-7, with 11 positions matching TRBD2. Per germline, CDR1 SNHLY and CDR2 FYNNEI. V dropped 4 bases and J dropped 6; count of bases not matched to a gene: 5. The CDR3 totals 14 residues. Here the CDR3 DNA reads TGTGCCAGCAGTGCAACCACTAGCGGGAGCGAGCAGTACTTC. It is translated as CASSATTSGSEQYF.

V is TRBV4-3 and J is TRBJ2-7; 7 nucleotides line up with TRBD1. CDR1 and CDR2 from the germline V gene are LGHNA and YSLEER. With 2 bases clipped from V and 4 bases from J, the junction kept 23 bases outside the gene matches. The CDR3 runs 20 residues. DNA for the CDR3: TGCGCCAGCAGCCAAACCCGACAGGGTGGCTACCGAGAGGAAGGGTACGAGCAGTACTTC. It specifies CASSQTRQGGYREEGYEQYF.